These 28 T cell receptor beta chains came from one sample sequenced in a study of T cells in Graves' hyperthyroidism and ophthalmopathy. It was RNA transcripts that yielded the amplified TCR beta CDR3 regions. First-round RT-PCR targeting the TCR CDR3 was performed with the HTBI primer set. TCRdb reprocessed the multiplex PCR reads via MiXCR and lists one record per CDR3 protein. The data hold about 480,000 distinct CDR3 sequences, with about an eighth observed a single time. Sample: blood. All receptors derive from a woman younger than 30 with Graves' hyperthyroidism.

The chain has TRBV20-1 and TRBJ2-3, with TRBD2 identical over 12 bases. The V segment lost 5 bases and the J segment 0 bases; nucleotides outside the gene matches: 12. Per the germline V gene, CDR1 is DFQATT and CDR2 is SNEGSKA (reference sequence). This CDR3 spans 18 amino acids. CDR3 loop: CSAYPGLAGLYSTDTQYF. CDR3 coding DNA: TGCAGTGCTTATCCGGGACTAGCGGGCCTTTATAGCACAGATACGCAGTATTTT.

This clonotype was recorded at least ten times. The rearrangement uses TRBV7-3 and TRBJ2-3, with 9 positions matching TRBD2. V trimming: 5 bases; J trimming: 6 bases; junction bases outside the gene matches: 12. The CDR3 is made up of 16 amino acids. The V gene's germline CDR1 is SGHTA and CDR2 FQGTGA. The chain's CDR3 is CASSLQSGRLSDTQYF. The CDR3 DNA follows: TGTGCCAGCAGCCTACAGAGCGGGAGGCTTTCGGATACGCAGTATTTT. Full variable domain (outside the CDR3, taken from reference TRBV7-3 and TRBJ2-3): GAGVSQTPSNKVTEKGKYVELRCDPISGHTALYWYRQSLGQGPEFLIYFQGTGAADDSGLPNDRFFAVRPEGSVSTLKIQRTERGDSAVYLCASSLQSGRLSDTQYFGPGTRLTVL.

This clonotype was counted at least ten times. The CDR3 is CASSPITGQETQYF. The CDR3 region has the DNA TGTGCCAGCTCACCCATTACAGGCCAAGAGACCCAGTACTTC. The chain uses TRBV18 and TRBJ2-5, with D perhaps matching TRBD1 (5 bases). The germline V gene has CDR1 KGHSH and CDR2 LQKENI. The CDR3 runs 14 residues. V dropped 3 bases and J dropped 1 base, with 9 bases sitting between them.

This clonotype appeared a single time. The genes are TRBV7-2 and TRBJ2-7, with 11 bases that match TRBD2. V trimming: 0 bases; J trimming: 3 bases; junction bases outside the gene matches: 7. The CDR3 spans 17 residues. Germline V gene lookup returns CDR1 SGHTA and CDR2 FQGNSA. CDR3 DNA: TGTGCCAGCAGCTTAGCGGGAGCCGGGACTAGCGGCTACGAGCAGTACGTC. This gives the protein CASSLAGAGTSGYEQYV.

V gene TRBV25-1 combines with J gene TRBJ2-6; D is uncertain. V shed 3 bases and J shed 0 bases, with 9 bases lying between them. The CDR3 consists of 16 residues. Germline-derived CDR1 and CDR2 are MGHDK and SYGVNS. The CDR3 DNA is TGTGCCAGCAGTGAGGCTGGTGCCTCTGGGGCCAACGTCCTGACTTTC. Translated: CASSEAGASGANVLTF. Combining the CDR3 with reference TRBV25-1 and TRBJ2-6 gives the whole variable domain EADIYQTPRYLVIGTGKKITLECSQTMGHDKMYWYQQDPGMELHLIHYSYGVNSTEKGDLSSESTVSRIRTEHFPLTLESARPSHTSQYLCASSEAGASGANVLTFGAGSRLTVL.

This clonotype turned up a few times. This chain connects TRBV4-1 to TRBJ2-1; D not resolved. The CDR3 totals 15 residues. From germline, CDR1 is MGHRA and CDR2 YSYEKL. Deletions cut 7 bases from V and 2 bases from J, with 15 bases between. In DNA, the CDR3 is TGCGCCAGCAACACCGGGCCAGGTCCCTACAATGAGCAGTTCTTC. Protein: CASNTGPGPYNEQFF.

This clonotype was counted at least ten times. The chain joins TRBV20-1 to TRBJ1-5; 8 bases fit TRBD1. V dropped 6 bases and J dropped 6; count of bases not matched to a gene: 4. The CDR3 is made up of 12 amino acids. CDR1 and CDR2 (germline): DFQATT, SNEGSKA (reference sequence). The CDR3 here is CSARQGSQPQHF. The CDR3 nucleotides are TGCAGTGCCAGACAGGGGAGTCAGCCCCAGCATTTT.

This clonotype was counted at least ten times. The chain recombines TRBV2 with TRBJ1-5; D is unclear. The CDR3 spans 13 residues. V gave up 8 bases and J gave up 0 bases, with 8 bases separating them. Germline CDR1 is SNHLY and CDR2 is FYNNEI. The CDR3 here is CASRENSNQPQHF. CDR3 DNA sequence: TGTGCCAGCCGAGAAAATAGCAATCAGCCCCAGCATTTT.

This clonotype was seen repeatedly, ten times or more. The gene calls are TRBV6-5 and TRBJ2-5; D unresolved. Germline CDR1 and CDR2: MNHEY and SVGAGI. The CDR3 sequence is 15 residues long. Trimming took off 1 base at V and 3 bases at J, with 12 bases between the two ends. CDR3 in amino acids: CASSYFLDAKETQYF. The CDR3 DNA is TGTGCCAGCAGTTACTTTTTGGACGCTAAAGAGACCCAGTACTTC.

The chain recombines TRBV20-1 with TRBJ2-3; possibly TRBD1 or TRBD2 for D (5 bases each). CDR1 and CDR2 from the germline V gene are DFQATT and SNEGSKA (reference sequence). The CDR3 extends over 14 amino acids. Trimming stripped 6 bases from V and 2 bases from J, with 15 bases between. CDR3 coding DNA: TGCAGTGCCCTCAGGCAGGGAGACACAGATACGCAGTATTTT. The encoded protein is CSALRQGDTDTQYF.

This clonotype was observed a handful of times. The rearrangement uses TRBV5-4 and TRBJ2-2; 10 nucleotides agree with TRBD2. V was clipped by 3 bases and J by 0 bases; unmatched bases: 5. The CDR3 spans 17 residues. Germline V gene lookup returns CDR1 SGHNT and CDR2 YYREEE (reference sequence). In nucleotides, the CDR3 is TGTGCCAGCAGCTCAGGACTAGCGGTGACGAACACCGGGGAGCTGTTTTTT. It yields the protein CASSSGLAVTNTGELFF.

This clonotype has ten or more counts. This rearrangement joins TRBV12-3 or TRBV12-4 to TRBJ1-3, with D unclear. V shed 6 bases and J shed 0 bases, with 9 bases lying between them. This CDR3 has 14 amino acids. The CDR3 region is CASRPGYSGNTIYF. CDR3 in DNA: TGTGCCAGCAGGCCTGGATACTCTGGAAACACCATATATTTT.

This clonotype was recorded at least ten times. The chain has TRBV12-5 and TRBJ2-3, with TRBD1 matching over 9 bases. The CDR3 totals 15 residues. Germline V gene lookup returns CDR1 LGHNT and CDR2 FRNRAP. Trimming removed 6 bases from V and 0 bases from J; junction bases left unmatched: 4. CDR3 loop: CASGPQGASTDTQYF. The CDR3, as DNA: TGTGCTAGTGGCCCACAGGGGGCTAGCACAGATACGCAGTATTTT.

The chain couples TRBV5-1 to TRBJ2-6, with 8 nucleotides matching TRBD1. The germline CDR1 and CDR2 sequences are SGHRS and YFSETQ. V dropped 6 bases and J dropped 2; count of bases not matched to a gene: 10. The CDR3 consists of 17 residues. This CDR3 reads CASTRRAGGAGANVLTF. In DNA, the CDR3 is TGCGCCAGCACTCGCCGGGCAGGGGGCGCTGGGGCCAACGTCCTGACTTTC.

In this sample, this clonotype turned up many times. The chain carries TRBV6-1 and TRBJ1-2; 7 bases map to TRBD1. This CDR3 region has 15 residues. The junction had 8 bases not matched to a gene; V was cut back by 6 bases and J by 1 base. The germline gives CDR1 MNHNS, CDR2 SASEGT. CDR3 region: CASSSGQAINYGYTF. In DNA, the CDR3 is TGTGCCAGCAGCTCAGGACAGGCGATTAACTATGGCTACACCTTC.

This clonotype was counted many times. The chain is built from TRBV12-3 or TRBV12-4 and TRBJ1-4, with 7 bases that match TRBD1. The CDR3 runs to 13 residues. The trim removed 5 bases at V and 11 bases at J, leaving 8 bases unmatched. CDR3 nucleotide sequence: TGTGCCAGCAGTCACGGACAGGTCCGCAAACTGTTTTTT. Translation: CASSHGQVRKLFF.

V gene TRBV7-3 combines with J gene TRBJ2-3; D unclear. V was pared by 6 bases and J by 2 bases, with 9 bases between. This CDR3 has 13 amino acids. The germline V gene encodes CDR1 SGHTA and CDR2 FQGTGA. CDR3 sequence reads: CASRSRVTDTQYF. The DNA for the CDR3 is TGTGCCAGCAGGAGCAGAGTCACAGATACGCAGTATTTT.

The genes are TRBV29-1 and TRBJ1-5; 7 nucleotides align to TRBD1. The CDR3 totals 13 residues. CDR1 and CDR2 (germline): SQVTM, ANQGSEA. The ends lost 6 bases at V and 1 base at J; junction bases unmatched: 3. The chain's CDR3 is CSVQDRSNQPQHF. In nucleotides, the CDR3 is TGCAGCGTACAGGACAGGAGCAATCAGCCCCAGCATTTT.

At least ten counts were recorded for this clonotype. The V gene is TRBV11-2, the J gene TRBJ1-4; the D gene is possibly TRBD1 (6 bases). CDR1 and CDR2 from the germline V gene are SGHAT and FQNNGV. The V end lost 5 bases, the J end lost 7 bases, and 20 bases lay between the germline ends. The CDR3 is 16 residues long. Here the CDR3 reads CASSPQLTGLSEKLFF. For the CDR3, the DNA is TGTGCCAGCAGCCCACAACTAACAGGGCTGAGTGAAAAACTGTTTTTT.

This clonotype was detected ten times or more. CDR3 sequence: CASSVGISGNYNEQFF. The CDR3 bases are TGTGCCAGCAGTGTCGGGATTAGCGGGAATTACAATGAGCAGTTCTTC. The V call is TRBV11-2, the J call TRBJ2-1, with 8 bases that match TRBD2. The ends lost 6 bases at V and 4 bases at J; junction bases unmatched: 11. From germline, CDR1 is SGHAT and CDR2 FQNNGV. The CDR3 has 16 residues.

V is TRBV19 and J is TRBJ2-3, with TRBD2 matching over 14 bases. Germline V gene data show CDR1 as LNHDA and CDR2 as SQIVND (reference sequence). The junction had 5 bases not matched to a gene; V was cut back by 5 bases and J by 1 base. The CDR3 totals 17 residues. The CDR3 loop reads CASSLGLAGEGTDTQYF. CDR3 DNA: TGTGCCAGTAGTTTGGGACTAGCGGGAGAAGGCACAGATACGCAGTATTTT.

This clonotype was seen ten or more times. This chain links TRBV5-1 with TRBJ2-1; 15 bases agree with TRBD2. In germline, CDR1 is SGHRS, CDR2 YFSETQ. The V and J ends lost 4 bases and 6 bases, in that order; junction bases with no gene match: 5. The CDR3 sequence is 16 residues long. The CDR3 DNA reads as TGCGCCAGCAGCCGGGGACTAGCGGGAGGCTTCAATGAGCAGTTCTTC. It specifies CASSRGLAGGFNEQFF.

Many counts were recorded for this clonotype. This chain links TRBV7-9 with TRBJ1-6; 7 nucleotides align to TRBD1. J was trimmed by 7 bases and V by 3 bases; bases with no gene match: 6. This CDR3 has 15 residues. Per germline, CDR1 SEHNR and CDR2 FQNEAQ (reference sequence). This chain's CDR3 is CASSFSDRENSPLHF. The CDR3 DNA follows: TGTGCCAGCAGCTTTAGCGACAGGGAAAATTCACCCCTCCACTTT.

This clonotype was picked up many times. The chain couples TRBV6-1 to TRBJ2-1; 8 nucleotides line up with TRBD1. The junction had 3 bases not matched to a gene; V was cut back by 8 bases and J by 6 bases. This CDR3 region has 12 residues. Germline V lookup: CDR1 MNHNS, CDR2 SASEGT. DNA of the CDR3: TGTGCCAGCGGCACAGGGGGCAATGAGCAGTTCTTC. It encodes CASGTGGNEQFF.

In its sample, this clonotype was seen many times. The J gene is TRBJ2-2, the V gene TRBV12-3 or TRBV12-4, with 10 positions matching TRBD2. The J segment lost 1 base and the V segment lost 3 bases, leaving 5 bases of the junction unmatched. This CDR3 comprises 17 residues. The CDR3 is CASSLPGLAWNTGELFF. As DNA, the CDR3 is TGTGCCAGCAGTTTGCCGGGACTAGCGTGGAACACCGGGGAGCTGTTTTTT.

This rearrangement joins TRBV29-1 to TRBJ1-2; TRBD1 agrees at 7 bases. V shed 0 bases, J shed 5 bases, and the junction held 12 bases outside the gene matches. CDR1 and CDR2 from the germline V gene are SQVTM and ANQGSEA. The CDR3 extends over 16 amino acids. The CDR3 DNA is TGCAGCGTTGAAGACATGCCGGGACAGCCTATTTATGGCTACACCTTC. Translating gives CSVEDMPGQPIYGYTF.

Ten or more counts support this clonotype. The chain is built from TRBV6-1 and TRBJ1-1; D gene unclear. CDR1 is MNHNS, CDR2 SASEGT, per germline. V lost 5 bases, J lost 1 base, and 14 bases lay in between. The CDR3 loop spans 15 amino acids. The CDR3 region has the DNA TGTGCCAGCAGTCCCCTCCGGACTGCGAACACTGAAGCTTTCTTT. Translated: CASSPLRTANTEAFF.

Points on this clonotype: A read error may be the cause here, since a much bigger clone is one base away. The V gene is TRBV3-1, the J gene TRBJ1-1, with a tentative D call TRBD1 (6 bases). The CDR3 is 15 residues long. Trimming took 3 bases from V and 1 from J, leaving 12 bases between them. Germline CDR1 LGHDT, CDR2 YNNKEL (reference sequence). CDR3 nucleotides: TGTGCCAGCAGCCACACAGGGTCTCCGAACACTGAAGCTTTCTTT. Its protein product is CASSHTGSPNTEAFF. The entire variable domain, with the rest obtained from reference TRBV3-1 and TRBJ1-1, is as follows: DTAVSQTPKYLVTQMGNDKSIKCEQNLGHDTMYWYKQDSKKFLKIMFSYNNKELIINETVPNRFSPKSPDKAHLNLHINSLELGDSAVYFCASSHTGSPNTEAFFGQGTRLTVV.